The entry below describes one T cell receptor (beta chain). The data were taken from a study of blood T cell repertoires in COVID-19. About the study: Sites across the United States, Italy and Spain contributed samples from acute and convalescent COVID-19. Sample material is recorded as cDNA or gDNA derived from T cells, B-cell-depleted T cells, or PBMCs.

As handled by the study authors: Reference gene primer amplification gave estimated nucleated cell counts. TCRdb's copy holds only in-frame clones and misses some; the assay was immunoSEQ multiplex PCR. V and J calls and clone size are those listed in that table; D and trimming were worked out from the DNA. The data hold roughly 250,000 clones, with about 88% observed a single time. The V and J ends lost 2 bases and 2 bases, in that order; junction bases with no gene match: 8. This CDR3 contains 17 residues. V gene TRBV5-3 combines with J gene TRBJ1-5, with 9 bases identical to TRBD1. TRBV5-3 is an ORF; its function is uncertain. The receptor was derived from a man in his 60s who had recovered from COVID-19. Material for sequencing was peripheral blood. The CDR3 reads CARSLSGQGNGNQPQHF. The CDR3 DNA reads TGTGCCAGAAGCTTATCGGGACAGGGTAACGGCAATCAGCCCCAGCATTTT.